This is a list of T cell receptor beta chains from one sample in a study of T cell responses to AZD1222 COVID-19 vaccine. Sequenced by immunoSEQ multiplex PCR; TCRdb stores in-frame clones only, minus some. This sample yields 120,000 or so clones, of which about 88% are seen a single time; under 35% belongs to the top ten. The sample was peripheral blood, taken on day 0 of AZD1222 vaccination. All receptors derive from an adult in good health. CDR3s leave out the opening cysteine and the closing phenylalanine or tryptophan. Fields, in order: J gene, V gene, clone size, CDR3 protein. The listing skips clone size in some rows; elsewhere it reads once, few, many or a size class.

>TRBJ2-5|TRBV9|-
ASSARVSGGTREETQY
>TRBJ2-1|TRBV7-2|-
ASSLREVNEQF
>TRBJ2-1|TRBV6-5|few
ASSFSLAGGHEQF
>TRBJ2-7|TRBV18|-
ASSPPSSYEQY
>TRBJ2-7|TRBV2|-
ASSLGGVYSYEQY
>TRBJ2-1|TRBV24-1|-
ATSDPSSGRDGEQF
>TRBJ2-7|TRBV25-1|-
ASNRAGSSYEQY
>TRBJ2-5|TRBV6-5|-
ASTQAPHEGETQY
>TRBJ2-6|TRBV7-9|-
ASSRGGSGANVLT
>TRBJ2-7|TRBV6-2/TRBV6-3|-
ASSASIREQY
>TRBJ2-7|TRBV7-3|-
ASSWDRDYEQY
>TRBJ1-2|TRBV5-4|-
ASSLGGQNYGYT
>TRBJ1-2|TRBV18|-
ASSPRQDYGYT
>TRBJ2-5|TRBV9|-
ASSRTGGNQETQY
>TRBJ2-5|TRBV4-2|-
ASSQDGTSGQETQY
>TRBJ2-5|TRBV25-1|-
ASSENSRKETQY
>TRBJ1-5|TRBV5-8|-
ASSFDRGPSLGNQPQH
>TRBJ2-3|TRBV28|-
ASSRLADTQY
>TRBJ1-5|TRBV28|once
ASSSPGGHQPQH
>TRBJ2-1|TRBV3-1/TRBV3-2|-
ASSQEEIFAGTGKF
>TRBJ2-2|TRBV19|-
ASSMGTGELF
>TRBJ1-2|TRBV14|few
ASSQTGRIRDYT
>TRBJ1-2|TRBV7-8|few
ASSLRATRDYGYT
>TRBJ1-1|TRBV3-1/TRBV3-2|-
ASSQEGMNTEAF
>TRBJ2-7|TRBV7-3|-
ASSFSRASPHEQY
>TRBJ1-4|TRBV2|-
ASSADGSQNEKLF
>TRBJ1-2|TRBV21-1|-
AGGPGPGDTDGYT
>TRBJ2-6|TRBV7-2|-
ASSFFGANVLT
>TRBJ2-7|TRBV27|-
ASRTGTGGNYEQY
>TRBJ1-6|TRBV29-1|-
SVDKGTGRSYNSPLH
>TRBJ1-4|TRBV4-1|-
ASSQEAGNEKLF
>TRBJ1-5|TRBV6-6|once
ASTDPGPGGKQPQH
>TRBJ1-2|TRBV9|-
ASSPSSRVHYGYT
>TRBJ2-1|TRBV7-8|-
ASSPGTSGTYNEQF
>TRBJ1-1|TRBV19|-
ASTLTGRRAF
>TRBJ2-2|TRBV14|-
ASSQLGRANTGELF
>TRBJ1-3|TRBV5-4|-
ASTHGGPSGNTIY
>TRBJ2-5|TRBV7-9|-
ASSSLAGGLQETQY
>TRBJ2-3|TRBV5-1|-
ASSLAVGGGGTDTQY
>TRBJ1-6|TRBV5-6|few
ASSRTGLNSPLH
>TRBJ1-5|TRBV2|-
ASSDRDSNQPQH
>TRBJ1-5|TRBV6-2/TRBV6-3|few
ASSRMALFSNQPQH
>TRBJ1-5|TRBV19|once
ASSISGGDQPQH
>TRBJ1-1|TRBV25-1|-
ASSEGGDTEAF
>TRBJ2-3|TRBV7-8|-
ASSLEGQASTDTQY
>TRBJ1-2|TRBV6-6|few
ASSEKVTAPAYGYT
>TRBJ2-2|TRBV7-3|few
ASSPQGNTGELF
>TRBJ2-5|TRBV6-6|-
ASSYRGAGGETQY
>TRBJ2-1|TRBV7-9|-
ASSLDGGPYNEQF
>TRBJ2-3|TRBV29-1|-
SVAPFGDTQY
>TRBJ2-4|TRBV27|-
ASSREVGKNIQY
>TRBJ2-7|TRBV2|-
ASSEGTGTYEQY
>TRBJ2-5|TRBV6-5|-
ASSLGLAGAGETQY
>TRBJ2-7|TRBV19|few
ASSIDAGTSGYEQY
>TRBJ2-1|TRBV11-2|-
ASSGAQWEEQF
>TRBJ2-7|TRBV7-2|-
ASSSWTGSYEQY
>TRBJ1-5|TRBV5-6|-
ASSSRTGNQPQH